Here is one T cell receptor beta chain with its context. Looked up from germline, CDR1 is SGHNT and CDR2 is YYREEE (reference sequence). V shed 3 bases and J 4 bases; nucleotides not matched to a gene: 6. CDR3 size: 16 residues. Participant reports of clinical history set cohort assignment. Donors in Cohort 3 who had recovered were those with two negative PCRs, healthcare professional clearance, or resolution of their symptoms. This record comes from a study of blood T cell repertoires in COVID-19. For the study at large: Samples came from the United States, Italy and Spain, spanning acute and convalescent COVID-19.

Per the original methods: Amplification from reference gene primers served as the basis for estimated nucleated cell counts. Using immunoSEQ multiplex PCR, the repertoire was profiled, and TCRdb retains in-frame clones only, with some absent. The V and J calls and clone size are taken from that table; D and trimming were inferred from the DNA. The data contain about 320,000 clones, under 95% of them singletons. The clonotype comes from a man aged 55 to 70 who had recovered from COVID-19. This chain uses TRBV5-4 with TRBJ2-1; TRBD2 agrees at 11 bases. The specimen was PBMCs or T cells enriched from blood (not recorded which). CDR3 in amino acids: CASSSGTSGVYNEQFF. The CDR3 DNA sequence: TGTGCCAGCAGCTCTGGGACTAGCGGAGTTTACAATGAGCAGTTCTTC.